This entry is about one TCR beta chain. This sample was included in a study of T cell responses to AZD1222 COVID-19 vaccine. The data were produced by immunoSEQ multiplex PCR, yet TCRdb's version contains in-frame clones alone and is incomplete. The table records hundreds of thousands of clones, about 92% of them present only once. This CDR3 is 15 amino acids long. V lost 0 bases, J lost 0 bases, and 6 bases lay in between. CDR1 is LGHDT and CDR2 is YNNKEL in the germline V gene (reference sequence). This chain joins TRBV3-1 (or the pseudogene TRBV3-2) and TRBJ1-3, with D uncertain. The sample in question was peripheral blood, obtained on day 0 of MenACWY control vaccination. The receptor comes from an adult in good health. As DNA, the CDR3 is TGTGCCAGCAGCCAAGATCTGACCTCTGGAAACACCATATATTTT. This sequence encodes CASSQDLTSGNTIYF.